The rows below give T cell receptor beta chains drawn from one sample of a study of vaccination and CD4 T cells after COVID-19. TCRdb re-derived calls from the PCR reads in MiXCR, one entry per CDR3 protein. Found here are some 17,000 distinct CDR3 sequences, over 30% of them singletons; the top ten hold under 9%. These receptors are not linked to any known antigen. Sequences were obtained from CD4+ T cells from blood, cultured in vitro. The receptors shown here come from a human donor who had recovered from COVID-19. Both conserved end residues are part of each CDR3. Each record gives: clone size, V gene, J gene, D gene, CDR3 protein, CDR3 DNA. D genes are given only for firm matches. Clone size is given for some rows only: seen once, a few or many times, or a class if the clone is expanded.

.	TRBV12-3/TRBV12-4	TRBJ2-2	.	CASSLRRNTGELFF	TGTGCCAGCAGTTTAAGGCGCAACACCGGGGAGCTGTTTTTT
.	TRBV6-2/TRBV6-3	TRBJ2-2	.	CASSRTIGDSGELFF	TGTGCCAGCAGCCGGACTATCGGGGACTCCGGGGAGCTGTTTTTT
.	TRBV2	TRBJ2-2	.	CATSLAENTGELFF	TGTGCCACCAGCTTAGCGGAAAACACCGGGGAGCTGTTTTTT
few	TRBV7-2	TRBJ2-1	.	CASSLGGPLNNEQFF	TGTGCCAGCAGCTTAGGAGGGCCTCTTAACAATGAGCAGTTCTTC
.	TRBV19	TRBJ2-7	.	CASATRTAPYEQYF	TGTGCCAGCGCCACCCGGACCGCACCCTACGAGCAGTACTTC
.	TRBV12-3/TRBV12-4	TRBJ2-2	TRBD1	CASSYGQAGELFF	TGTGCCAGCAGTTACGGACAGGCCGGGGAGCTGTTTTTT
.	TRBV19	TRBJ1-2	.	CASTPGLNYGYTF	TGTGCCAGTACCCCAGGGCTCAACTATGGCTACACCTTC
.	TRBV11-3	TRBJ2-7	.	CASSLQGSSYEQYF	TGTGCCAGCAGCTTACAGGGGAGCTCCTACGAGCAGTACTTC
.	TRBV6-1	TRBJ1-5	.	CASREGRRLIVPQHF	TGTGCCAGCAGAGAGGGCAGGCGCCTTATCGTGCCCCAGCATTTT
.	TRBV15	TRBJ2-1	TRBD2	CATSLQTSTEAYNEQFF	TGTGCCACCAGCCTCCAGACTAGCACCGAAGCCTACAATGAGCAGTTCTTC
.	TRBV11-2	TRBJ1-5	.	CASSLGGGGSGGNQPKHF	TGTGCCAGCAGCTTAGGTGGGGGAGGCTCTGGGGGCAATCAGCCCAAGCATTTT
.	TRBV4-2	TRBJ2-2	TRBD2	CASSQGGTSVDTGELFF	TGTGCCAGCAGCCAAGGTGGGACTAGCGTAGACACCGGGGAGCTGTTTTTT
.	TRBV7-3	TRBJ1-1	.	CASSLMEGAEAFF	TGTGCCAGCAGCTTAATGGAGGGCGCTGAAGCTTTCTTT
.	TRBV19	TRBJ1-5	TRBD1	CASADRGNQPQHF	TGTGCCAGCGCCGACAGGGGAAATCAGCCCCAGCATTTT
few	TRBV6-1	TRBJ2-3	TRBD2	CASKTSGSYHTQYF	TGTGCCAGCAAAACTAGCGGGAGTTATCATACGCAGTATTTT
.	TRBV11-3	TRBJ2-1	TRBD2	CASSTREPGLAGGPSSYNEQFF	TGTGCCAGCAGCACACGAGAACCGGGACTAGCGGGAGGGCCGAGCTCCTACAATGAGCAGTTCTTC
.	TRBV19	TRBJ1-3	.	CASSTGQSGNTIYF	TGTGCCAGTAGTACCGGACAGTCTGGAAACACCATATATTTT
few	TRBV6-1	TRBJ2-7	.	CASSEGWGKVGEQYF	TGTGCCAGCAGTGAAGGATGGGGAAAGGTGGGCGAGCAGTACTTC
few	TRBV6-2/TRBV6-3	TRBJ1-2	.	CASTSTGRLRGYTF	TGTGCCAGCACCTCTACCGGCAGGCTTCGGGGCTACACCTTC
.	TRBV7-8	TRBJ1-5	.	CASSGQKNQPQHF	TGTGCCAGCAGCGGACAGAAAAATCAGCCCCAGCATTTT
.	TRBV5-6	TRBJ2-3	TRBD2	CASSFSSGGDTQYF	TGTGCCAGCAGCTTCTCTAGCGGGGGTGATACGCAGTATTTT
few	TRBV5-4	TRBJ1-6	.	CASSPGSSSYNSPLHF	TGTGCCAGCAGCCCAGGATCCAGCTCCTATAATTCACCCCTCCACTTT
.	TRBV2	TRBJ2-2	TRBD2	CASFLTSGKTGELFF	TGTGCCAGCTTCCTGACTAGCGGAAAGACCGGGGAGCTGTTTTTT
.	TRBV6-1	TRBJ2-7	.	CASRRVGDEQYF	TGTGCCAGCAGGAGGGTAGGCGACGAGCAGTACTTC
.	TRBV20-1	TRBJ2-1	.	CSARDPGPLGYNEQFF	TGCAGTGCTAGAGATCCCGGACCGCTGGGATACAATGAGCAGTTCTTC
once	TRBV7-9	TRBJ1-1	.	CASRPRGRDMNTEAFF	TGTGCCAGCAGACCGAGGGGCAGGGACATGAACACTGAAGCTTTCTTT
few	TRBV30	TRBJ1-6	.	CAWSVANNSPLHF	TGTGCCTGGAGTGTTGCAAATAATTCACCCCTCCACTTT
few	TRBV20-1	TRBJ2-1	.	CSGGSGAGLLNEQFF	TGCAGTGGAGGGTCGGGGGCAGGGCTTTTGAATGAGCAGTTCTTC
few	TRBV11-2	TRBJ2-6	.	CASSLGNSGANVLTF	TGTGCCAGCAGCTTGGGGAACTCTGGGGCCAACGTCCTGACTTTC
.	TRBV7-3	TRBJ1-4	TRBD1	CASSPTGATREKLFF	TGTGCCAGCAGCCCGACAGGGGCGACGCGTGAAAAACTGTTTTTT
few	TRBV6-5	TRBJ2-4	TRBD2	CASSYASGSGDIQYF	TGTGCCAGCAGTTACGCTAGCGGGAGTGGGGACATTCAGTACTTC
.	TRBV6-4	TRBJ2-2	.	CASSETSTGELFF	TGTGCCAGCAGTGAGACTAGCACCGGGGAGCTGTTTTTT
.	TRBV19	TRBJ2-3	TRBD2	CASSRDYSTDTQYF	TGTGCCAGTAGCCGGGACTATAGCACAGATACGCAGTATTTT
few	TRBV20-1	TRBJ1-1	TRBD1	CSAGGQVVGAEAFF	TGCAGTGCTGGAGGACAGGTCGTTGGCGCTGAAGCTTTCTTT
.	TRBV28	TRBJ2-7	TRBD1	CASSLTAGQVAHEQYF	TGTGCCAGCAGTTTAACAGCAGGACAGGTTGCCCACGAGCAGTACTTC
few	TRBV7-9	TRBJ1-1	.	CASSLGDTTEAFF	TGTGCCAGCAGCTTAGGGGACACCACTGAAGCTTTCTTT
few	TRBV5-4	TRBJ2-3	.	CASSLEGRSTDTQYF	TGTGCCAGCAGCTTGGAGGGCAGGTCCACAGATACGCAGTATTTT
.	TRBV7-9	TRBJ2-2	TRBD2	CASSLLAANTGELFF	TGTGCCAGCAGCTTACTAGCGGCGAACACCGGGGAGCTGTTTTTT
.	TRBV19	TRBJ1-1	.	CASRTPGRMNTEAFF	TGTGCCAGTAGGACCCCGGGACGGATGAACACTGAAGCTTTCTTT
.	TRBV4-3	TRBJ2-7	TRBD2	CASSQDLRVVGRAYEQYF	TGCGCCAGCAGCCAAGACTTGCGGGTAGTCGGGAGGGCCTACGAGCAGTACTTC
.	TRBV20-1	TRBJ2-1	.	CSAEGTYNEQFF	TGCAGTGCTGAGGGAACCTACAATGAGCAGTTCTTC
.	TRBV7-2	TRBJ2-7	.	CASSLRGYEQYF	TGTGCCAGCAGCCTACGAGGATACGAGCAGTACTTC
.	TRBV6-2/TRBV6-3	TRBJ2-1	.	CASRTPDQYNEQFF	TGTGCCAGCAGAACTCCGGACCAATACAATGAGCAGTTCTTC
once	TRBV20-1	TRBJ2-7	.	CSAPSLSYEQYF	TGCAGTGCCCCCAGCCTTTCCTACGAGCAGTACTTC
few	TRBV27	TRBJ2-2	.	CASSSFRDTGELFF	TGTGCCAGCAGTTCTTTCAGGGACACCGGGGAGCTGTTTTTT
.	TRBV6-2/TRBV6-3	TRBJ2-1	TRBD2	CASSYSAGGVDEQFF	TGTGCCAGCAGTTACTCGGCGGGAGGTGTGGATGAGCAGTTCTTC
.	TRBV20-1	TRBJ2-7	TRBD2	CSAVARGLAASYEQYF	TGCAGTGCTGTGGCTAGGGGACTAGCGGCCTCCTACGAGCAGTACTTC
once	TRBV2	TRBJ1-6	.	CASSGTPPGAEGSPLHF	TGTGCCAGCAGTGGGACACCCCCCGGGGCAGAGGGTTCACCCCTCCACTTT
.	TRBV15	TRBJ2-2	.	CATRNDFTGELFF	TGTGCCACCAGGAACGACTTTACCGGGGAGCTGTTTTTT
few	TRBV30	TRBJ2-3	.	CAWSITGSRTDTQYF	TGTGCCTGGAGTATAACGGGCTCTAGGACAGATACGCAGTATTTT
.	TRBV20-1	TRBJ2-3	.	CSACLGRCTDTQYF	TGCAGTGCTTGCCTTGGGCGTTGCACAGATACGCAGTATTTT
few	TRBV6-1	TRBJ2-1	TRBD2	CARTHLAGGEHNEQFF	TGTGCCCGAACCCACCTAGCGGGAGGTGAGCACAATGAGCAGTTCTTC
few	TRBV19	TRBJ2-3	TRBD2	CASSLGGSTDTQYF	TGTGCCAGTAGTCTGGGGGGGAGCACAGATACGCAGTATTTT
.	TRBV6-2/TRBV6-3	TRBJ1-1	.	CASSYSYRTANTEAFF	TGTGCCAGCAGTTACTCGTACCGGACGGCGAACACTGAAGCTTTCTTT